The 19 T cell receptor beta chains below all came from one sample that was sequenced in a study of vaccination and CD4 T cells after COVID-19. Treatment described: approximately 10-day PBMC culture with coronavirus spike peptide pools or control peptides (ViraFEST assay). The antigens these receptors bind are not known. The Oncomine TCR Beta short-read assay was applied to DNA of cultured CD4+ T cells. MiXCR, run by TCRdb on the PCR reads, gives a single entry per CDR3 protein. The sample carries just under 20,000 distinct CDR3 sequences, 44% recorded once. The sample consisted of CD4+ T cells from blood, cultured in vitro, taken before SARS-CoV-2 vaccination. The receptors stem from a human donor who had recovered from COVID-19.

This clonotype has a handful of counts. The chain joins TRBV7-6 to TRBJ1-4, with D maybe TRBD1 (6 bases). The CDR3 consists of 14 residues. Germline V gene data show CDR1 as SGHVS and CDR2 as FNYEAQ. V gave up 6 bases and J gave up 0 bases, with 8 bases separating them. The CDR3 region is CASRRGTTNEKLFF. The CDR3 coding sequence is TGTGCCAGCAGAAGGGGGACAACTAATGAAAAACTGTTTTTT.

The rearrangement links TRBV7-2 to TRBJ1-5; the match to TRBD1 covers 10 bases. Trimming cost V 4 bases and J 7 bases; bases outside gene matches: 16. Germline V gene data show CDR1 as SGHTA and CDR2 as FQGNSA. The CDR3 runs 18 residues. The CDR3 DNA sequence: TGTGCCAGCAGCTACACCTCATCTGGACAGGGGGGTAGACAGCCCCAGCATTTT. Protein: CASSYTSSGQGGRQPQHF. Full variable domain (outside the CDR3, taken from reference TRBV7-2 and TRBJ1-5): GAGVSQSPSNKVTEKGKDVELRCDPISGHTALYWYRQSLGQGLEFLIYFQGNSAPDKSGLPSDRFSAERTGGSVSTLTIQRTQQEDSAVYLCASSYTSSGQGGRQPQHFGDGTRLSIL.

This sequence joins TRBV27 and TRBJ2-7; TRBD2 is a possible D gene (6 bases). Germline values: CDR1 MNHEY, CDR2 SMNVEV (reference sequence). The CDR3 has 14 amino acids. Trimming stripped 5 bases from V and 3 bases from J, with 14 bases between. CDR3 protein: CASSLLALGYEQYF. The CDR3 DNA is TGTGCCAGCAGTCTACTAGCTTTAGGCTACGAGCAGTACTTC.

This chain links TRBV19 with TRBJ1-6, with no clear D. Deletions cut 3 bases from V and 7 bases from J, with 13 bases between. Germline CDR1 and CDR2: LNHDA and SQIVND (reference sequence). The CDR3 contains 15 residues. CDR3 nucleotides: TGTGCCAGTAGTATTGACGCGGCGGGCAATTCACCCCTCCACTTT. Amino acids: CASSIDAAGNSPLHF.

This chain connects TRBV6-4 to TRBJ2-1, with D maybe TRBD2 (6 bases). V gave up 4 bases and J gave up 4 bases, with 14 bases separating them. The CDR3 is 15 residues long. Germline V gene data show CDR1 as MRHNA and CDR2 as SNTAGT. The CDR3 bases are TGTGCCAGCAGTGTTAGCGGAGCAGTTTACAATGAGCAGTTCTTC. Protein: CASSVSGAVYNEQFF.

The chain has TRBV7-8 and TRBJ2-5, with no clear D. This CDR3 is 13 amino acids long. The germline V and J ends were trimmed by 1 base and 4 bases, with 7 bases remaining between them. Germline V CDR1 and CDR2: SGHVS, FQNEAQ. CDR3 DNA sequence: TGTGCCAGCAGCTTAGGTCCAGTAGAGACCCAGTACTTC. Protein: CASSLGPVETQYF.

The V and J genes are TRBV10-3 and TRBJ1-2, with D perhaps matching TRBD1 (5 bases). Deletions cut 8 bases from V and 2 bases from J, with 12 bases between. Germline values: CDR1 ENHRY, CDR2 SYGVKD. CDR3 length: 13 residues. This CDR3 is CAIGWGDNYGYTF. As DNA, the CDR3 is TGTGCCATCGGGTGGGGGGACAACTATGGCTACACCTTC.

This clonotype has just a few counts. CDR3 residues: CSARNIGEKLFF. CDR3 bases: TGCAGTGCTAGGAACATAGGTGAAAAACTGTTTTTT. V and J are TRBV20-1 and TRBJ1-4, with D unresolved. Germline assignment: CDR1 DFQATT and CDR2 SNEGSKA (reference sequence). This CDR3 has 12 residues. Trimming took off 3 bases at V and 7 bases at J, with 9 bases between the two ends.

This clonotype appeared a few times. The chain is built from TRBV19 and TRBJ2-5; TRBD2 aligns across 7 bases. V was pared by 2 bases and J by 4 bases, with 4 bases of the junction left unmatched. The CDR3 is made up of 14 amino acids. CDR1 is LNHDA, CDR2 SQIVND, per germline (reference sequence). This CDR3 is CASSITGGGETQYF. In DNA form, the CDR3 reads TGTGCCAGTAGTATAACGGGGGGTGGAGAGACCCAGTACTTC.

The chain links TRBV7-2 to TRBJ1-5; D gene unclear. Trimming took 5 bases from V and 0 from J, leaving 14 bases between them. Germline assignment: CDR1 SGHTA and CDR2 FQGNSA. The CDR3 runs 16 residues. In DNA form, the CDR3 reads TGTGCCAGCAGCCTTGGGTCAGCTTATAGCAATCAGCCCCAGCATTTT. This gives the protein CASSLGSAYSNQPQHF.

This clonotype has more than one count but fewer than ten. CDR3 loop: CASSIGATKANYGYTF. In DNA, the CDR3 is TGTGCCAGTAGTATAGGCGCGACCAAAGCTAACTATGGCTACACCTTC. This chain joins TRBV19 and TRBJ1-2; D gene unclear. Germline V gives CDR1 LNHDA, CDR2 SQIVND (reference sequence). Trimming cost V 1 base and J 0 bases, with 12 bases left between them. The length of the CDR3 is 16 residues.

In its sample, this clonotype was seen a few times. V and J are TRBV11-2 and TRBJ2-7, with D possibly called TRBD1 or TRBD2 (5 bases each). The germline V and J ends were trimmed by 1 base and 6 bases, with 25 bases remaining between them. This CDR3 is built from 18 residues. Per germline, CDR1 SGHAT and CDR2 FQNNGV. The CDR3 here is CASSLGLQGRDLLREQYF. The DNA of the CDR3 is TGTGCCAGCAGCTTAGGGCTCCAGGGTCGGGATCTTTTGCGCGAGCAGTACTTC.

This clonotype was seen a handful of times. The CDR3 protein is CASSLTGGDSPLHF. In DNA, the CDR3 is TGTGCCAGCAGCTTGACAGGGGGAGATTCACCCCTCCACTTT. The chain joins TRBV7-3 to TRBJ1-6, with 9 bases aligning to TRBD1. This CDR3 contains 14 residues. V lost 3 bases to trimming and J lost 8 bases; unmatched junction nucleotides: 2. Per germline, CDR1 SGHTA and CDR2 FQGTGA.

The chain combines TRBV20-1 with TRBJ1-1; perhaps TRBD1 as D (5 bases). Trimming stripped 3 bases from V and 8 bases from J, with 16 bases between. CDR3 length equals 13 residues. Per germline, CDR1 DFQATT and CDR2 SNEGSKA (reference sequence). The chain's CDR3 is CSARYSIGTEAFF. CDR3 DNA sequence: TGCAGTGCTAGGTACAGTATTGGGACCGAAGCTTTCTTT.

The chain has TRBV27 and TRBJ2-1, with D perhaps being TRBD1 or TRBD2 (6 bases each). CDR1 and CDR2 from the germline V gene are MNHEY and SMNVEV (reference sequence). CDR3 length: 14 amino acids. Trimming shortened V by 3 bases and J by 8 bases, and 14 bases separated the two germline ends. The DNA of the CDR3 is TGTGCCAGCAGTTTTCATGGGGGGCTCTATGAGCAGTTCTTC. Translation gives CASSFHGGLYEQFF.

This clonotype was counted only a few times. This chain connects TRBV11-2 to TRBJ2-5, with D perhaps TRBD1 (7 bases). This CDR3 has 14 amino acids. Trimming left V 3 bases short and J 5 bases short, with 13 bases between. Germline V lookup: CDR1 SGHAT, CDR2 FQNNGV. CDR3 protein: CASSFAQGGETQYF. The CDR3 DNA reads as TGTGCCAGCAGCTTTGCCCAGGGGGGTGAGACCCAGTACTTC. Drawing the rest from reference TRBV11-2 and TRBJ2-5, the complete variable domain is EAGVAQSPRYKIIEKRQSVAFWCNPISGHATLYWYQQILGQGPKLLIQFQNNGVVDDSQLPKDRFSAERLKGVDSTLKIQPAKLEDSAVYLCASSFAQGGETQYFGPGTRLLVL.

V usage is TRBV28 and J usage is TRBJ1-2; D not certain. Trimming took off 4 bases at V and 3 bases at J, with 9 bases between the two ends. The CDR3 consists of 13 residues. Germline V lookup: CDR1 MDHEN, CDR2 SYDVKM. For the CDR3, the DNA is TGTGCCAGCAGTTCCACCCTGGACTATGGCTACACCTTC. Translating it yields CASSSTLDYGYTF.

This chain connects TRBV27 to TRBJ2-3; 9 bases match TRBD2. Trimming cost V 8 bases and J 1 base; bases outside gene matches: 7. There are 15 residues in the CDR3. Germline V lookup: CDR1 MNHEY, CDR2 SMNVEV (reference sequence). CDR3 amino acids: CASWGASGGTDTQYF. The CDR3 DNA reads TGTGCCAGCTGGGGGGCTAGCGGGGGCACAGATACGCAGTATTTT.

The rearrangement joins TRBV5-4 to TRBJ1-1; 8 positions agree with TRBD1. This CDR3 is built from 17 residues. Germline values: CDR1 SGHNT, CDR2 YYREEE (reference sequence). The V gene end was trimmed by 2 bases and the J gene end by 1 base; junction bases not matched to a gene: 10. The CDR3 loop is CASSLLRTGKTNTEAFF. CDR3 DNA: TGTGCCAGCAGCTTACTGAGGACAGGGAAGACGAACACTGAAGCTTTCTTT.